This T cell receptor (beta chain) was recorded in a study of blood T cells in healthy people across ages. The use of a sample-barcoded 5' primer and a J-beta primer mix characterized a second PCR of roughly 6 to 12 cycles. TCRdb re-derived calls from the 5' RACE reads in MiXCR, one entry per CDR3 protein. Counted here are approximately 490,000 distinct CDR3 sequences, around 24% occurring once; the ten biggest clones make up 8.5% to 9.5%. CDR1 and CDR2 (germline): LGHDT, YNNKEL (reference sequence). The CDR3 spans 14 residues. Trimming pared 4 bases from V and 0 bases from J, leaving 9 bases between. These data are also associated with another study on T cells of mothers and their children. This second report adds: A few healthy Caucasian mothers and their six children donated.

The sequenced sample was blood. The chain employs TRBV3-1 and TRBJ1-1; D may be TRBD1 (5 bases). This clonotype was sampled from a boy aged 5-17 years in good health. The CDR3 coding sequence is TGTGCCAGCAGCCCTCGGACACTGAACACTGAAGCTTTCTTT. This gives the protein CASSPRTLNTEAFF. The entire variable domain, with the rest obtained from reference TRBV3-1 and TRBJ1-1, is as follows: DTAVSQTPKYLVTQMGNDKSIKCEQNLGHDTMYWYKQDSKKFLKIMFSYNNKELIINETVPNRFSPKSPDKAHLNLHINSLELGDSAVYFCASSPRTLNTEAFFGQGTRLTVV.